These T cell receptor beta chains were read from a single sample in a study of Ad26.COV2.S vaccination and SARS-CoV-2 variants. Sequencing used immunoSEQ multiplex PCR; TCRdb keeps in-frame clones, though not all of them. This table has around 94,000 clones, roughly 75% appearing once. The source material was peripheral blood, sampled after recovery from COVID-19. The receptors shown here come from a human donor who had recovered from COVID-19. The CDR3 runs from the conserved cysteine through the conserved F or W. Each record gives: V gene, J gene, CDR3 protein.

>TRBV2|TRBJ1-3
CASGGGGPSGNTIYF
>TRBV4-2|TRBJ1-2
CASSTWTGLPSNYGYTF
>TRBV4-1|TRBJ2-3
CASSQGTGGSTDTQYF
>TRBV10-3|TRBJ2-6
CAISVGTGGSGANVLTF
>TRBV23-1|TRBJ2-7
CASSQGCHEQYF
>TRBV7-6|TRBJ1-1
CASSSQEATEAFF
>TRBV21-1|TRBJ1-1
CASSKRQGIGTEAFF
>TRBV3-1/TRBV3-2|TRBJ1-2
CASSHLQGRYGYTF
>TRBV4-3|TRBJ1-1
CASSQGLTGEAFF
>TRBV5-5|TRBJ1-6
CASSLAIGERSPLHF
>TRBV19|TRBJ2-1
CASRPNVFLGLDNEQFF
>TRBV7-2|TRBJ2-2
CASSLALGDTGELFF
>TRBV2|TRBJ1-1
CASSVFRLVTEAFF
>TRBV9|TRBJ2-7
CASSVAGTSYEQYF
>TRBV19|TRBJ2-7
CASSINGLESEQYF
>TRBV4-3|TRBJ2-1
CASSQDWGGLYNEQFF
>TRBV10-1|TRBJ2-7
CASSPGTARNSYEQYF
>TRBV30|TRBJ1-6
CAWNGGPGMPLHF
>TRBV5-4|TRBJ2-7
CASSPGTSGGIEQYF
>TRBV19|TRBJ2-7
CASSILAGIQDEQYF
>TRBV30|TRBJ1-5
CAWSRDTEFNSNQPQHF
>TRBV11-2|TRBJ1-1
CASSLVAGLNTEAFF
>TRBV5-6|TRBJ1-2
CASSLEGRSDYGYTF
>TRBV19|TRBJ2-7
CATVGGGPLDLEQYF
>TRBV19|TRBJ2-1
CASREGTVYNEQFF
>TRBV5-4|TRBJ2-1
CASRRTQGAYNEQFF
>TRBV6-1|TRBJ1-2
CASSEVGTGAYGYTF
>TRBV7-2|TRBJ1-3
CASSLVSGSGNTIYF
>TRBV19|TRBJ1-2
CASSTGRRRNYGYTF
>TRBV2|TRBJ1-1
CASSEGWTGGGNTEAFF
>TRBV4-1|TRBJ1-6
CASSHEGISINSPLHF
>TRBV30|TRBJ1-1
CAWWVGTEAFF
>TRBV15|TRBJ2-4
CATSREQGGNIQYF
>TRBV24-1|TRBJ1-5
CATSAYSNQPQHF
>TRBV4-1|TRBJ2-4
CASTQTGSENIQYF
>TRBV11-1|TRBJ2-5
CASSLVKGAKGTQYF
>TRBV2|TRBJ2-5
CASSLGLAAQETQYF
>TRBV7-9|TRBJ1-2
CASSQLKGASTF
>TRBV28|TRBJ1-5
CASSFDILSNQPQHF
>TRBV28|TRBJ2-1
CASRDGGALGSYNEQFF
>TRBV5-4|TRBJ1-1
CASSLRNTEAFF
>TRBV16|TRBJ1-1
CASSQLSNTEAFF
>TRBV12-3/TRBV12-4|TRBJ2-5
CASSSGQGRAQYF
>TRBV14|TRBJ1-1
CASSQEIYKAFF
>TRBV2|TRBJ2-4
CASTGEGVNIQYF
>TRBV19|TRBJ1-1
CASSRDRGRTEAFF